The clone carrying this T cell receptor (beta chain) is a singleton in its sample. As yet, its antigen is unknown. The data derive from a study of cytomegalovirus exposure and HLA in healthy donors. Study results and limitations: In a later analysis, TCR beta V- and J-gene trimming was associated with a missense DCLRE1C variant.

The PCR made use of 60 Vbeta and 13 Jbeta primers. TCRdb's table, derived via immunoSEQ multiplex PCR, lists solely in-frame clones and lacks some. The sample has 80,000 to 95,000 clones, 60% to 80% seen once. The sequenced material came from PBMCs. The clonotype comes from a female donor in good health and CMV-seronegative.

The CDR3 DNA sequence: TGTGCCCTGCCGATGTCGGGACTAGCGGGAGGGCCTCAAGATACGCAGTATTTT. Protein product: CALPMSGLAGGPQDTQYF. The genes are TRBV7-9 and TRBJ2-3, with 16 bases identical to TRBD2. After removal of 11 bases from V and 5 bases from J, the junction contained 16 bases not matched to a gene. This CDR3 region has 18 residues. CDR1 and CDR2 (germline): SEHNR, FQNEAQ (reference sequence).